Each of the 2 T cell receptor beta chains below was sequenced from the same sample in a study of T cell responses to AZD1222 COVID-19 vaccine. Sequenced by immunoSEQ multiplex PCR; TCRdb stores in-frame clones only, minus some. The profile shows 150,000 to 180,000 clones, more than 85% of them singletons. Here the sequenced sample was peripheral blood, taken after recovery from COVID-19. Receptors were obtained from an adult who had recovered from COVID-19.

The chain has TRBV4-2 and TRBJ2-3; 12 bases fit TRBD2. Germline trimming cut 0 bases from V and 1 base from J; bases unmatched to any gene: 11. The germline V gene encodes CDR1 LGHNA and CDR2 YNFKEQ. The length of the CDR3 is 20 residues. Here the CDR3 DNA reads TGTGCCAGCAGCCAAGAGGGGGCTAGCGGGAGGGAGTGGGGCACAGATACGCAGTATTTT. Protein: CASSQEGASGREWGTDTQYF.

V usage is TRBV2 and J usage is TRBJ1-5; D gene unclear. V was shortened by 3 bases and J by 6 bases, with 12 bases between the two germline ends. The CDR3 runs 14 residues. Per the germline V gene, CDR1 is SNHLY and CDR2 is FYNNEI. CDR3 amino acids: CASSDQGYGQPQHF. DNA of the CDR3: TGTGCCAGCAGTGACCAAGGGTACGGTCAGCCCCAGCATTTT.